The 22 T cell receptor beta chains in this list originate from one sample, sequenced in a study of patients and donors after allogeneic stem cell transplantation. TCRdb fed the RT-PCR reads into MiXCR, producing one record per CDR3 protein. The repertoire holds about 410,000 distinct CDR3 sequences, with 15% to 20% as singletons. Sequenced material: blood, either unsorted or a sorted T cell fraction (not recorded which). These receptors came from a human donor who was either an allogeneic HSCT recipient or a stem cell or donor lymphocyte infusion donor (not recorded which). It is not recorded whose cells these are; they may come from a transplant donor.

In its sample, this clonotype was seen many times. In DNA form, the CDR3 reads TGTGCCAGCAGTTACAGGGACCTAGGGGCCTACGAGCAGTACTTC. This codes for CASSYRDLGAYEQYF. The chain couples TRBV6-5 to TRBJ2-7, with D possibly being TRBD1 or TRBD2 (5 bases each). The CDR3 extends over 15 amino acids. Germline V gives CDR1 MNHEY, CDR2 SVGAGI. Trimming pared 2 bases from V and 2 bases from J, leaving 13 bases between.

The chain combines TRBV5-1 with TRBJ2-7; possibly TRBD2 for D (6 bases). This CDR3 has 14 amino acids. Looked up from germline, CDR1 is SGHRS and CDR2 is YFSETQ. V dropped 3 bases and J dropped 2 bases, with 12 bases sitting between them. The CDR3 nucleotides read TGCGCCAGCAGCTCCGGGACTTCGGCCTACGAGCAGTACTTC. Protein: CASSSGTSAYEQYF.

This clonotype has more than one count but fewer than ten. The V gene is TRBV28, the J gene TRBJ2-3; 9 bases are shared with TRBD2. V trimming: 2 bases; J trimming: 9 bases; junction bases outside the gene matches: 9. The germline gives CDR1 MDHEN, CDR2 SYDVKM. The CDR3 covers 15 residues. In DNA, the CDR3 is TGTGCCAGCAGTTTAAGCGCGGGACTAGCATACACGCAGTATTTT. Its translation is CASSLSAGLAYTQYF.

This clonotype was picked up a small number of times. The rearrangement links TRBV7-2 to TRBJ1-5, with D unclear. Trimming shortened V by 7 bases and J by 4 bases, and 11 bases separated the two germline ends. CDR3 length equals 13 residues. Germline values: CDR1 SGHTA, CDR2 FQGNSA. CDR3 amino acids: CASTTPGNQPQHF. Written as DNA, the CDR3 is TGTGCCAGCACCACCCCGGGGAATCAGCCCCAGCATTTT. Complete variable domain (other parts from reference TRBV7-2 and TRBJ1-5): GAGVSQSPSNKVTEKGKDVELRCDPISGHTALYWYRQSLGQGLEFLIYFQGNSAPDKSGLPSDRFSAERTGGSVSTLTIQRTQQEDSAVYLCASTTPGNQPQHFGDGTRLSIL.

This clonotype was observed many times. The chain employs TRBV3-1 and TRBJ2-1; 8 nucleotides line up with TRBD1. V lost 2 bases to trimming and J lost 7 bases; unmatched junction nucleotides: 7. CDR3 length equals 15 residues. Germline values: CDR1 LGHDT, CDR2 YNNKEL (reference sequence). CDR3 DNA: TGTGCCAGCAGCCAATGGACAGGGTTGGGGAATGAGCAGTTCTTC. Its protein product is CASSQWTGLGNEQFF.

J is TRBJ2-5 and V is TRBV6-1; 12 bases are a match to TRBD1. The CDR3 covers 14 residues. Germline CDR1 and CDR2: MNHNS and SASEGT. The V segment lost 7 bases and the J segment 4 bases; nucleotides outside the gene matches: 4. CDR3 sequence reads: CASNRDRGLETQYF. Here the CDR3 DNA reads TGTGCCAGCAACCGGGACAGGGGGCTAGAGACCCAGTACTTC.

In this sample, this clonotype turned up a few times. The V and J genes are TRBV6-1 and TRBJ2-2; 7 positions match TRBD1. Trimming took 6 bases from V and 2 from J; bases not matched to a gene: 6. The V gene's germline CDR1 is MNHNS and CDR2 SASEGT. This CDR3 is 15 amino acids long. The CDR3 DNA reads as TGTGCCAGCAGAAGAGGACAGGCTAACACCGGGGAGCTGTTTTTT. Protein product: CASRRGQANTGELFF.

This clonotype was detected a few times. The chain uses TRBV7-9 and TRBJ2-7; 10 bases agree with TRBD2. J gave up 3 bases and V 0 bases, and 5 bases lay outside the gene matches. The germline V gene encodes CDR1 SEHNR and CDR2 FQNEAQ (reference sequence). CDR3 length: 16 amino acids. As DNA, the CDR3 is TGTGCCAGCAGCTTAGCTCTAGCGGGAGATCACTACGAGCAGTACTTC. Protein sequence: CASSLALAGDHYEQYF.

The chain joins TRBV19 to TRBJ2-7; TRBD1 aligns across 8 bases. CDR3 size: 15 residues. Germline V lookup: CDR1 LNHDA, CDR2 SQIVND (reference sequence). V lost 5 bases to trimming and J lost 3 bases; unmatched junction nucleotides: 9. CDR3 coding DNA: TGTGCCAGTAGTTCGCCCGGGACAGGTCTCTACGAGCAGTACTTC. Translating gives CASSSPGTGLYEQYF.

This clonotype was picked up a small number of times. The rearrangement joins TRBV3-1 to TRBJ2-3; 7 bases line up with TRBD1. Germline V gene sequence: CDR1 LGHDT, CDR2 YNNKEL (reference sequence). The V segment lost 5 bases and the J segment 6 bases; nucleotides outside the gene matches: 2. The CDR3 has 12 amino acids. The CDR3 nucleotides read TGTGCCAGCAGCTACAGGGGTGATACGCAGTATTTT. Amino acid sequence: CASSYRGDTQYF.

The CDR3 sequence is CASSFGLRPQRGNTGELFF. The CDR3 DNA reads TGTGCCAGCAGTTTTGGCCTTCGCCCACAGAGGGGTAACACCGGGGAGCTGTTTTTT. This rearrangement joins TRBV27 to TRBJ2-2, with D possibly being TRBD1 or TRBD2 (5 bases each). The CDR3 covers 19 residues. CDR1 is MNHEY, CDR2 SMNVEV, per germline (reference sequence). The V and J ends lost 3 bases and 2 bases respectively, with 22 bases between them.

This clonotype was seen a handful of times. The CDR3 nucleotides are TGTGCCATCAGTGTTCTAGGGGATAACTATGGCTACACCTTC. Protein sequence: CAISVLGDNYGYTF. The chain uses TRBV10-3 and TRBJ1-2; D might be TRBD1 (5 bases). The ends were cut back, 4 bases at V and 1 base at J, with 10 bases in the middle. There are 14 residues in the CDR3. Germline lookup yields CDR1 ENHRY and CDR2 SYGVKD.

CDR3: CASSSVGRDWSGNTIYF. CDR3 nucleotide sequence: TGTGCCAGCAGTTCAGTCGGACGGGACTGGTCTGGAAACACCATATATTTT. The V call is TRBV12-3 or TRBV12-4, the J call TRBJ1-3; possible D gene TRBD1, 5 bases. V lost 4 bases, J lost 1 base, and 17 bases lay in between. The CDR3 has 17 amino acids.

This clonotype was detected only a few times. The rearrangement joins TRBV29-1 to TRBJ1-3; D may be TRBD1 (5 bases). CDR1 is SQVTM and CDR2 is ANQGSEA in the germline V gene. V shed 5 bases and J shed 3 bases, with 8 bases lying between them. CDR3 length equals 12 residues. The CDR3, as DNA: TGCAGCGTTTCAGGGATTGGAAACACCATATATTTT. The encoded protein is CSVSGIGNTIYF.

The V gene is TRBV5-1, the J gene TRBJ2-7, with D uncertain. V was clipped by 0 bases and J by 5 bases, with 15 bases between them. Germline CDR1 reads SGHRS; CDR2 reads YFSETQ. CDR3 length: 15 residues. CDR3 bases: TGCGCCAGCAGCTTGGCCGGGTCGTCGGCGGACGAGCAGTACTTC. Its translation is CASSLAGSSADEQYF.

This clonotype was counted ten times or more. V usage is TRBV4-3 and J usage is TRBJ2-2; no clear D. There are 15 residues in the CDR3. The V end was cut by 1 base, the J end by 4 bases, with 10 bases between. Germline V gene lookup returns CDR1 LGHNA and CDR2 YSLEER. DNA for the CDR3: TGCGCCAGCAGCCAAGTAGGCCTAGTCACCGGGGAGCTGTTTTTT. Translation: CASSQVGLVTGELFF.

This clonotype has a handful of counts. The chain couples TRBV2 to TRBJ1-5; TRBD1 is a possible D gene (6 bases). The CDR3 covers 17 residues. Germline V CDR1 and CDR2: SNHLY, FYNNEI. The germline V and J ends were trimmed by 2 bases and 2 bases, with 16 bases remaining between them. The CDR3 loop reads CASSELGGGEGNQPQHF. The CDR3 region has the DNA TGTGCCAGCAGTGAACTAGGTGGGGGCGAGGGCAATCAGCCCCAGCATTTT.

This clonotype has just a few counts. The chain carries TRBV6-5 and TRBJ1-1; D is unresolved. The germline V and J ends were trimmed by 0 bases and 6 bases, with 14 bases remaining between them. The CDR3 consists of 15 residues. Germline-derived CDR1 and CDR2 are MNHEY and SVGAGI. The CDR3 loop is CASSYSDTRWAEAFF. The CDR3 region has the DNA TGTGCCAGCAGTTACTCAGACACGCGTTGGGCTGAAGCTTTCTTT.

V and J are TRBV20-1 and TRBJ2-7; 7 nucleotides agree with TRBD1. CDR3 size: 13 residues. The germline V gene encodes CDR1 DFQATT and CDR2 SNEGSKA (reference sequence). The V and J ends lost 3 bases and 5 bases, in that order; junction bases with no gene match: 7. CDR3 bases: TGCAGTGCTAGGAAACAGGGGATCCACGAGCAGTACTTC. It encodes CSARKQGIHEQYF.

The chain uses TRBV6-1 and TRBJ1-3, with D uncertain. The CDR3 runs to 15 residues. Trimming shortened V by 6 bases and J by 1 base, and 13 bases separated the two germline ends. CDR1 is MNHNS and CDR2 is SASEGT in the germline V gene. CDR3 sequence: CASSPLAPSGNTIYF. CDR3 in DNA: TGTGCCAGCAGCCCCCTGGCGCCTTCTGGAAACACCATATATTTT.

This clonotype was counted between two and nine times. The rearrangement uses TRBV18 and TRBJ1-5; D may be TRBD1 (6 bases). Per germline, CDR1 KGHSH and CDR2 LQKENI. The CDR3 is 14 residues long. V lost 2 bases and J 5 bases, leaving 10 bases between the germline ends. For the CDR3, the DNA is TGTGCCAGCTCACCAGGCAGGGGCGATCAGCCCCAGCATTTT. As protein: CASSPGRGDQPQHF.

This clonotype was counted a few times. The chain couples TRBV11-1 to TRBJ2-5; 8 bases are a match to TRBD2. Germline values: CDR1 SGHAT, CDR2 FQDESV (reference sequence). J lost 0 bases, V lost 3 bases, and 15 bases had no gene match. CDR3 length: 19 residues. CDR3 sequence reads: CASSFGGLAGSKYQETQYF. CDR3 sequence (DNA): TGTGCCAGCAGCTTTGGGGGCCTAGCGGGTTCTAAGTACCAAGAGACCCAGTACTTC.